This T cell receptor (beta chain) was identified during a study of T cell responses to AZD1222 COVID-19 vaccine (dated by TCRdb to the early 2020s). For the wider study: TCR sequencing covered more than 230 trial participants: approximately 200 given two doses of AZD1222 and approximately 26 given two doses of MenACWY control vaccine. Trial participants were enrolled by age into 18-55, 56-69 and 70-plus year subgroups, with roughly 150, 30 and 60 TCR-sequenced participants respectively. What the study reported, not specific to this receptor: Because no day 14 peak-response samples were available, the repertoires could be characterized only after the peak T cell response. Participants were mostly white British and included more females than males, and it was suggested by the authors that clonal diversity may have been underestimated. The 56-69-year group was small, and its depth increase did not reach significance, likely because of low power. Reportedly, close to half of the unique spike-specific TCRs recognized epitopes lying outside the regions that are mutated in the B.1.351 and B.1.1.7 variants. Conclusions about previously exposed vaccinees are limited, since just a handful of AZD1222 recipients were seropositive for SARS-CoV-2 at baseline. After two AZD1222 doses, both the breadth and the depth of spike-specific TCRs were significantly higher than at day 0 and than in MenACWY recipients. The vaccine-associated CD4 TCRs covered the entire spike protein, and the dominant responses fell in regions 160-218 and 743-854.

Taken with the paper, the label for time point translates to: about 28 days (+/-7) after the second vaccine dose. AZD1222 recipients whose second dose came at about 4 weeks and those whose second dose came at about 12 weeks were combined into one group, since spike-specific TCR depth and breadth did not differ between the two schedules. The vaccinee samples were drawn from two UK trials, COV001 and COV002, one of which was a single-blind randomized controlled phase 2/3 trial testing AZD1222 (ChAdOx1 nCoV-19) in healthy adults. For TCRbeta chain sequencing, PBMC samples were collected from trial participants at day 0 and at day 28 after the second dose. The germline V gene provides CDR1 SGHTA and CDR2 FQGNSA. V lost 3 bases and J lost 7 bases; the stretch between them is 20 bases long. From cysteine to phenylalanine, the CDR3 is 16 amino acids long. The CDR3 DNA has 48 bases and is translated from base 1.

The CDR3 regions of human TCRbeta chains were subjected to immunosequencing. On the authors' methods: TCRs in the repertoires were matched against a reference library of SARS-CoV-2-specific TCRs that had been generated with the MIRA antigen-specificity platform. Breadth meant the fraction of unique TCRs that were SARS-CoV-2-associated, whereas depth meant the fraction of total T cells that were SARS-CoV-2-associated. Using the MIRA data, each spike-specific TCR was assigned both to the spike region to which the TCR was reactive and to a CD4 or CD8 class. Log10-transformed breadth and depth values were compared by one-way ANOVA with Sidak's multiple comparisons tests. TCRdb took this table from immuneACCESS and kept in-frame rearrangements with V and J called. Such tables lack part of the clones; where checked against another copy, unresolved V genes explain under half of the gap, and the rest is unexplained. The D gene and trimming were derived from the DNA, and the V and J assignments and clone size from that table. This sample has around 150,000 clones in its table, and 80% to 95% of those were observed once. Roughly 3.5% of the sample is taken by the ten largest.

This clone was observed once. Its cognate antigen has yet to be identified. No base-level quality is on record; no much larger clone is a single base apart. The TCR sequence derives from an adult who received the AZD1222 COVID-19 vaccine. Source: peripheral blood, taken 28 days after the second AZD1222 dose. The sequence joins TRBV7-2 to TRBJ2-3, with the D segment possibly TRBD1 or TRBD2, each aligning over 5 bases. This receptor carries the CDR3 CASSLDRRLSGHTQYF. The DNA sequence is as follows: TGTGCCAGCAGCTTGGACCGGCGCCTATCGGGACATACGCAGTATTTT.